This T cell receptor (beta chain) was identified during a study of early T cells in non-severe SARS-CoV-2 infection. Across the whole study: Sequencing was performed on bulk RNA from unsorted whole blood, leaving chains unpaired. The study's findings and limits: There was a bias toward anti-spike CD8 responses in VDJdb matching, which missed private and CD4 specificities.

In the library, individual cDNA molecules carried attached unique molecular identifiers. TCRdb processed the 5' RACE reads anew with MiXCR; each CDR3 protein has one entry. The repertoire includes tens of thousands of distinct CDR3 sequences, 2.9% of them detected once, and around 0.72% sits in the top ten. The germline V gene encodes CDR1 SGHRS and CDR2 YFSETQ. The CDR3 has 14 amino acids. Trimming took 4 bases from V and 6 from J, leaving 15 bases between them. Many counts were recorded for this clonotype. Its antigen is undetermined. The V call is TRBV5-1, the J call TRBJ2-3; possible D gene TRBD2, 6 bases. The sequenced sample was whole blood. The TCR sequence derives from an adult who was a healthcare worker with PCR-confirmed SARS-CoV-2 infection or an uninfected control (not recorded which). CDR3 in amino acids: CASSRGIGEDTQYF. The CDR3 DNA reads TGCGCCAGCAGCCGCGGGATTGGGGAGGATACGCAGTATTTT.